One and the same sample provided the 18 T cell receptor beta chains below, sequenced in a study of OX40 agonist ivuxolimab in advanced cancers. The method was immunoSEQ multiplex PCR; TCRdb's version includes in-frame clones alone and lacks a portion of them. Altogether roughly 26,000 clones are present, roughly three quarters being singletons, with the ten largest covering over 11%. This specimen consisted of CD4+ or CD8+ T cells sorted from blood, obtained in a trial of the OX40 agonist ivuxolimab. The receptor source for this set is an adult with an advanced solid tumor such as melanoma, head and neck, liver or kidney cancer.

This sequence joins TRBV19 and TRBJ2-3, with D perhaps TRBD1 or TRBD2 (6 bases each). The CDR3 is 17 residues long. Trimming cost V 7 bases and J 6 bases, with 26 bases left between them. Per the germline V gene, CDR1 is LNHDA and CDR2 is SQIVND (reference sequence). CDR3 sequence: CASKELGGRDSSDTQYF. CDR3 coding DNA: TGTGCCAGTAAGGAATTGGGGGGCAGGGATTCGTCGGATACGCAGTATTTT. Complete variable domain (other parts from reference TRBV19 and TRBJ2-3): DGGITQSPKYLFRKEGQNVTLSCEQNLNHDAMYWYRQDPGQGLRLIYYSQIVNDFQKGDIAEGYSVSREKKESFPLTVTSAQKNPTAFYLCASKELGGRDSSDTQYFGPGTRLTVL.

The chain combines TRBV7-9 with TRBJ2-7; the match to TRBD2 covers 7 bases. The CDR3 loop spans 15 amino acids. Trimming took 5 bases from V and 6 from J; bases not matched to a gene: 13. Germline CDR1 is SEHNR and CDR2 is FQNEAQ (reference sequence). CDR3 DNA: TGTGCCAGCAGCAAAAGAGCGGGGAGGAAAGGCGAGCAGTACTTC. Translating it yields CASSKRAGRKGEQYF.

The V call is TRBV10-3, the J call TRBJ1-1; weak D call: TRBD1 (5 bases). The germline V gene has CDR1 ENHRY and CDR2 SYGVKD. The CDR3 runs to 13 residues. Trimming removed 6 bases from V and 5 bases from J, with 13 bases in between. Written as DNA, the CDR3 is TGTGCCATCAGCCGCAGGGTGGGGACTGAAGCTTTCTTT. This translates into CAISRRVGTEAFF.

The table lists this clone with a few counts. The V and J genes are TRBV4-3 and TRBJ2-2, with 13 bases aligning to TRBD2. The CDR3 contains 17 residues. The germline V gene has CDR1 LGHNA and CDR2 YSLEER. V trimming: 3 bases; J trimming: 6 bases; junction bases outside the gene matches: 7. CDR3 amino acids: CASSHGLAGESPGELFF. The CDR3 coding sequence is TGCGCCAGCAGCCATGGACTAGCGGGGGAGTCCCCCGGGGAGCTGTTTTTT.

V gene TRBV7-9 combines with J gene TRBJ1-2; D is unclear. Trimming cost V 2 bases and J 8 bases, with 12 bases left between them. CDR1 is SEHNR, CDR2 FQNEAQ, per germline (reference sequence). This CDR3 region has 13 residues. The CDR3 reads CASSLSGEVGYTF. The CDR3 DNA is TGTGCCAGCAGCTTATCCGGGGAGGTCGGCTACACCTTC.

The chain has TRBV6-1 and TRBJ1-2; 7 bases map to TRBD1. This CDR3 is 17 amino acids long. With V trimmed by 3 bases and J by 2 bases, 12 bases remained unmatched. Germline lookup yields CDR1 MNHNS and CDR2 SASEGT. The CDR3 region has the DNA TGTGCCAGCAGTGATTGGGTAGGGACAGCCCGAAACTATGGCTACACCTTC. Its translation: CASSDWVGTARNYGYTF.

This sequence joins TRBV29-1 and TRBJ1-2, with D hard to call. The V gene lost 2 bases and the J gene lost 8 bases, with 15 bases spanning the gap. Per germline, CDR1 SQVTM and CDR2 ANQGSEA. This CDR3 contains 13 residues. This CDR3 reads CSVEFGTSGGYTF. The CDR3 DNA sequence: TGCAGCGTTGAATTCGGCACCAGCGGAGGCTACACCTTC.

J is TRBJ1-1 and V is TRBV25-1, with 12 bases identical to TRBD1. CDR1 and CDR2 from the germline V gene are MGHDK and SYGVNS. The CDR3 sequence is 13 residues long. The V gene end was trimmed by 7 bases and the J gene end by 7 bases; junction bases not matched to a gene: 4. In DNA form, the CDR3 reads TGTGCCAGCAAGGGGACAGGGGGCAGTGAAGCTTTCTTT. It translates to CASKGTGGSEAFF.

V is TRBV6-5 and J is TRBJ2-3; D remains unclear. The V and J ends lost 8 bases and 3 bases respectively, with 6 bases between them. This CDR3 comprises 11 residues. Germline assignment: CDR1 MNHEY and CDR2 SVGAGI. The CDR3 region has the DNA TGTGCCAGCTCCTCTACAGATACGCAGTATTTT. Translation: CASSSTDTQYF.

The chain joins TRBV5-4 to TRBJ1-2; D gene unclear. V was pared by 1 base and J by 5 bases, with 12 bases between. The CDR3 has 14 amino acids. The V gene's germline CDR1 is SGHNT and CDR2 YYREEE (reference sequence). CDR3 region: CASSLILTSYGYTF. The CDR3, as DNA: TGTGCCAGCAGCTTGATATTAACCAGTTATGGCTACACCTTC.

The count of this clone is one. V gene TRBV29-1 combines with J gene TRBJ1-2, with 10 bases identical to TRBD1. The V gene's germline CDR1 is SQVTM and CDR2 ANQGSEA. Trimming took 7 bases from V and 4 from J; bases not matched to a gene: 9. The CDR3 has 14 residues. This CDR3 is CSAVAGQGIYGYTF. CDR3 coding DNA: TGCAGCGCTGTAGCGGGACAGGGGATCTATGGCTACACCTTC.

The sample holds a few counts of this clone. The V gene is TRBV4-2, the J gene TRBJ2-7; D gene uncertain. The length of the CDR3 is 14 residues. Looked up from germline, CDR1 is LGHNA and CDR2 is YNFKEQ. V was shortened by 4 bases and J by 0 bases, with 10 bases between the two germline ends. DNA of the CDR3: TGTGCCAGCAGCCTGACTGCCGACTCCTACGAGCAGTACTTC. It codes for CASSLTADSYEQYF.

V is TRBV5-4 and J is TRBJ2-1; a weak D match, TRBD2 (6 bases). V was shortened by 4 bases and J by 4 bases, with 12 bases between the two germline ends. CDR1 is SGHNT and CDR2 is YYREEE in the germline V gene (reference sequence). The CDR3 is made up of 14 amino acids. CDR3 residues: CASSAGGNYNEQFF. Written as DNA, the CDR3 is TGTGCCAGCAGCGCCGGGGGAAATTACAATGAGCAGTTCTTC.

The chain links TRBV28 to TRBJ2-7; D is uncertain. Germline-derived CDR1 and CDR2 are MDHEN and SYDVKM. The V gene lost 6 bases and the J gene lost 1 base, with 7 bases spanning the gap. The CDR3 spans 12 residues. The CDR3 region is CASSRQSYEQYF. The CDR3 region has the DNA TGTGCCAGCAGCCGTCAGTCCTACGAGCAGTACTTC.

The CDR3 region is CASSPGTNSYEQYF. In DNA, the CDR3 is TGTGCCAGCAGTCCCGGGACAAATTCCTACGAGCAGTACTTC. The J gene is TRBJ2-7, the V gene TRBV6-5; tentative D call: TRBD1 (6 bases). CDR3 length: 14 residues. The V end was cut by 5 bases, the J end by 1 base, with 12 bases between. Germline CDR1 and CDR2: MNHEY and SVGAGI.

This rearrangement joins TRBV11-2 to TRBJ2-1, with 7 bases fitting TRBD2. CDR3 length equals 16 residues. The germline CDR1 and CDR2 sequences are SGHAT and FQNNGV. The V gene end was trimmed by 4 bases and the J gene end by 0 bases; junction bases not matched to a gene: 6. CDR3 residues: CASSWGGESSYNEQFF. In DNA form, the CDR3 reads TGTGCCAGCAGCTGGGGGGGGGAAAGCTCCTACAATGAGCAGTTCTTC.

V usage is TRBV5-8 and J usage is TRBJ1-5; 8 nucleotides match TRBD1. CDR3 size: 15 residues. CDR1 and CDR2 (germline): SGHTS, YDEGEE. V lost 4 bases, J lost 3 bases, and 6 bases stayed unmatched. The CDR3 DNA sequence: TGTGCCAGCAGCCGGCAGGGGGCCGCCAATCAGCCCCAGCATTTT. Translating it yields CASSRQGAANQPQHF.

This clone was seen more than once but under ten times. The chain recombines TRBV19 with TRBJ2-3; 9 bases line up with TRBD1. CDR1 is LNHDA, CDR2 SQIVND, per germline (reference sequence). The J segment lost 4 bases and the V segment lost 5 bases, leaving 7 bases of the junction unmatched. The CDR3 consists of 15 residues. Here the CDR3 DNA reads TGTGCCAGTAGTTCACCGGGACAGGGATCAGATACGCAGTATTTT. The encoded protein is CASSSPGQGSDTQYF.